These T cell receptor beta chains were read from a single sample in a study of blood T cell repertoires in COVID-19. Sequenced by immunoSEQ multiplex PCR; TCRdb stores in-frame clones only, minus some. The sample lists roughly 200,000 clones; around 80% were seen once. The specimen sequenced was peripheral blood. The receptors here all came from a man aged 40-49 years with acute or convalescent COVID-19. CDR3s include the opening cysteine and the closing phenylalanine or tryptophan. D genes are given only for firm matches. Some rows mark clone size as missing; the rest say once, few, many or name a class of expanded clone.

j_gene	v_gene	abundance	d_gene	CDR3nt	CDR3aa
TRBJ2-7	TRBV11-3	few	TRBD1	TGTGCCAGCAGCCCTGGGGACAGGAGATCCAACGAGCAGTACTTC	CASSPGDRRSNEQYF
TRBJ1-6	TRBV12-1	-	-	TGTGCCAGCAGCCTTGGTCGGGGCTCCTATAATTCACCCCTCCACTTT	CASSLGRGSYNSPLHF
TRBJ2-5	TRBV25-1	-	-	TGTGCCAGCAGTCGCTCAGACAGGCAAGAGACCCAGTACTTC	CASSRSDRQETQYF
TRBJ2-6	TRBV19	-	-	TGTGCCAGTAGTCAGGTCGGGGGATACTCTGGGGCCAACGTCCTGACTTTC	CASSQVGGYSGANVLTF
TRBJ2-7	TRBV6-5	-	TRBD2	TGTGCCAGCAGCAGTCGTCTAGCGGGCTCCTACGAGCAGTACTTC	CASSSRLAGSYEQYF
TRBJ2-7	TRBV5-1	-	-	TGCGCCAGCAGCTTTACAGGGACCCACGAGCAGTACTTC	CASSFTGTHEQYF
TRBJ2-2	TRBV6-5	-	-	TGTGCCAGCAGTTCAGATTACACCGGGGAGCTGTTTTTT	CASSSDYTGELFF
TRBJ1-4	TRBV5-1	-	TRBD1	TGCGCCAGCAGGGAAACAGGGGTGGCTGAAAAACTGTTTTTT	CASRETGVAEKLFF
TRBJ2-1	TRBV27	-	TRBD2	TGTGCCAGCAGCGGGACTAGGGATTTCAATGAGCAGTTCTTC	CASSGTRDFNEQFF
TRBJ1-2	TRBV6-5	-	TRBD1	TGTGCCAGTAGAGCGGCGACAGGGGGCTCTGGCTACACCTTC	CASRAATGGSGYTF
TRBJ2-3	TRBV5-5	-	TRBD2	TGTGCCAGCAGCTCGGGACTAGCGGGAGGGCCAGATACGCAGTATTTT	CASSSGLAGGPDTQYF
TRBJ1-3	TRBV30	-	TRBD1	TGTGCCTGGAGTTCGGACAGGGCGAGGGGAAACACCATATATTTT	CAWSSDRARGNTIYF
TRBJ1-3	TRBV5-1	-	-	TGCGCCAGCAGCTTGGTATCAGGGAGGAACACCATATATTTT	CASSLVSGRNTIYF
TRBJ1-2	TRBV23-1	-	-	TGCGGGTTCGGGTATGGCTACACCTTC	CGFGYGYTF
TRBJ2-3	TRBV3-1/TRBV3-2	-	-	TGTGCCAGCAGTATACCGGAAGGAGCGCAGTATTTT	CASSIPEGAQYF
TRBJ2-2	TRBV5-4	-	TRBD1	TGTGCCAGCAGCGCGGACAGGTTCAACACCGGGGAGCTGTTTTTT	CASSADRFNTGELFF
TRBJ2-7	TRBV5-4	-	TRBD1	TGTGCCAGCAGCACACCCCGGGACAGGGGCCAAGAGAGGCAGTACTTC	CASSTPRDRGQERQYF
TRBJ1-1	TRBV5-4	-	-	TGTGCCAGCAGCTTTGGGGGCTCTGAAGCTTTCTTT	CASSFGGSEAFF
TRBJ1-1	TRBV3-1/TRBV3-2	-	-	TGTGCCAGCAGCCACCTGGATCGGGGCACTGAAGCTTTCTTT	CASSHLDRGTEAFF
TRBJ1-2	TRBV27	-	TRBD1	TGTGCCAGCAGTTCCCAGGGGGTAGCTAACTATGGCTACACCTTC	CASSSQGVANYGYTF
TRBJ2-1	TRBV6-1	-	-	TGTGCCAGCAGTGAAGGCTGGAGAGGTACCTACAATGAGCAGTTCTTC	CASSEGWRGTYNEQFF
TRBJ1-2	TRBV6-5	-	-	TGTGCCAGCAGTCCACGAGGGATCCTTAACTATGGCTACACCTTC	CASSPRGILNYGYTF
TRBJ1-5	TRBV6-2/TRBV6-3	-	-	TGTGCCAGCAGCCCACAAGGGGGACACTCGAGCAATCAGCCCCAGCATTTT	CASSPQGGHSSNQPQHF
TRBJ1-4	TRBV4-2	-	-	TGTGCCAGCAGCCAAGAGTCGGGCAGACAGAGGTTGTTTTTT	CASSQESGRQRLFF
TRBJ2-1	TRBV14	-	-	TGTGCCAGCAGCCAAGGAGTGGCAGGCCGAACCTACAATGAGCAGTTCTTC	CASSQGVAGRTYNEQFF
TRBJ2-1	TRBV7-2	-	TRBD2	TGTGCCAGCAGCAGCCCGGACTTTCGGGGGGGGCCGTTCTTC	CASSSPDFRGGPFF
TRBJ1-5	TRBV15	once	TRBD1	TGTGCCACCAGCAGATCAGGGGGGAGCAATCAGCCCCAGCATTTT	CATSRSGGSNQPQHF
TRBJ1-1	TRBV7-9	-	-	TGTGCCAGCAACCAACTCTCCGGGGGCACTGAAGCTTTCTTT	CASNQLSGGTEAFF
TRBJ1-1	TRBV3-1/TRBV3-2	-	TRBD1	TGTGCCAGCAGCCACCTGGACAGGACCACTGAAGCTTTCTTT	CASSHLDRTTEAFF
TRBJ2-7	TRBV27	-	-	TGTGCCAGCAGCGTACCCGGCAGGACCTACGAGCAGTACTTC	CASSVPGRTYEQYF
TRBJ2-3	TRBV7-2	-	TRBD1	TGTGCCAGCAGCTCCGGGACAGGGGGCCGCACAGATACGCAGTATTTT	CASSSGTGGRTDTQYF
TRBJ2-3	TRBV19	-	TRBD2	TGTGCCAGTAGTTTTTCCAGCGGGAGGGCAGATACGCAGTATTTT	CASSFSSGRADTQYF
TRBJ1-3	TRBV30	-	-	TGTGCCTGGAGTGTAGGCTTGGCAGGCTCTGGAAACACCATATATTTT	CAWSVGLAGSGNTIYF
TRBJ2-1	TRBV18	-	-	TGTGCCAGCTCCCCCAGGCGGGACCTTCACAATGAGCAGTTCTTC	CASSPRRDLHNEQFF
TRBJ1-1	TRBV27	-	-	TGTGCCAGCAGTTTTCAGGGATACAACACTGAAGCTTTCTTT	CASSFQGYNTEAFF
TRBJ1-3	TRBV30	-	-	TGTGCCTGGAGTGACAGTGGAAACACCATATATTTT	CAWSDSGNTIYF
TRBJ2-1	TRBV27	-	TRBD2	TGTGCCAGCAGTTTATCCACTAGCGCGACCTCCTACAATGAGCAGTTCTTC	CASSLSTSATSYNEQFF
TRBJ1-5	TRBV24-1	-	-	TGTGCCACCAGCGGAGGGTCGCATCAGCCCCAGCATTTT	CATSGGSHQPQHF
TRBJ1-3	TRBV11-1	-	-	TGTGCCAGCAGCGCACAGGCTACTGGAAACACCATATATTTT	CASSAQATGNTIYF
TRBJ1-4	TRBV2	few	-	TGTGCCAGCAGTGAAACCCAGGGGAGTGAAAAACTGTTTTTT	CASSETQGSEKLFF
TRBJ1-5	TRBV6-5	-	-	TGTGCCAGCAGACCCCCGGGGAGTAGCAATCAGCCCCAGCATTTT	CASRPPGSSNQPQHF
TRBJ2-2	TRBV20-1	-	TRBD2	TGCAGTGCTAGTTCGGGACTAGCGGGAGGAAACACCGGGGAGCTGTTTTTT	CSASSGLAGGNTGELFF
TRBJ2-3	TRBV3-1/TRBV3-2	once	TRBD2	TGTGCCAGCAGCCAAGATAGGCTAGCGGGGACAGATACGCAGTATTTT	CASSQDRLAGTDTQYF
TRBJ2-1	TRBV7-9	-	TRBD1	TGTGCCAGCAGCTCCTGGGACAGGGTTAATGAGCAGTTCTTC	CASSSWDRVNEQFF
TRBJ1-2	TRBV30	-	-	TGTGCCTGGAGTTATGACATCCAAACTAACTATGGCTACACCTTC	CAWSYDIQTNYGYTF
TRBJ1-1	TRBV10-3	-	TRBD1	TGTGCCATCAGAGACAGGGGAAGTGAAGCTTTCTTT	CAIRDRGSEAFF